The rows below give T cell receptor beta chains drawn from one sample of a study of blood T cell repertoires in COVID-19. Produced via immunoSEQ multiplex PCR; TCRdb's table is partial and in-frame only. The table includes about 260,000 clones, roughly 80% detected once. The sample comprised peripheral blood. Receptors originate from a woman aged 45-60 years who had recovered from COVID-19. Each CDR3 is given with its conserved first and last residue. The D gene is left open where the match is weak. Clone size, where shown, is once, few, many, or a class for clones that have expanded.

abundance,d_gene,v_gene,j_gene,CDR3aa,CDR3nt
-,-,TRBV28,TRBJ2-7,CASSLYGRGVSYEQYF,TGTGCCAGCAGTTTATACGGCAGGGGAGTGTCCTACGAGCAGTACTTC
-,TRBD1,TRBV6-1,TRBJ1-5,CASSTDRGPGQPQHF,TGTGCCAGCAGTACCGACAGGGGGCCGGGTCAGCCCCAGCATTTT
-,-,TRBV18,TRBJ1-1,CASSTPTRDPSIRNTEAFF,TGTGCCAGCTCAACCCCGACGAGGGATCCCTCCATTAGGAACACTGAAGCTTTCTTT
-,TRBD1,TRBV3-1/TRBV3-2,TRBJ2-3,CASSPGGGTDTQYF,TGTGCCAGCAGCCCAGGGGGCGGCACAGATACGCAGTATTTT
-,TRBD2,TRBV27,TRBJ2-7,CASRASGGAGEQYF,TGTGCCAGCAGGGCTAGCGGGGGGGCTGGTGAGCAGTACTTC
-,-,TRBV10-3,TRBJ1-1,CAISESIGGGEAFF,TGTGCCATCAGTGAGTCGATCGGGGGGGGTGAAGCTTTCTTT
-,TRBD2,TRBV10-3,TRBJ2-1,CAAKGREENFQFF,TGTGCCGCCAAAGGGCGGGAGGAAAATTTCCAGTTCTTC
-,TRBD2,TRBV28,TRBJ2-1,CASSSVGGAGAGASSYNEQFF,TGTGCCAGCAGCAGCGTGGGGGGCGCGGGAGCGGGAGCAAGCTCCTACAATGAGCAGTTCTTC
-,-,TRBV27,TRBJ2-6,CASSQGSGANVLTF,TGTGCCAGCAGTCAGGGGTCTGGGGCCAACGTCCTGACTTTC
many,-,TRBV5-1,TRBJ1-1,CASSPQGTEAFF,TGCGCCAGCAGTCCCCAGGGCACTGAAGCTTTCTTT
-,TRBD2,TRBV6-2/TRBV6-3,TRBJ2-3,CASSYDSGKPDTQYF,TGTGCCAGCAGTTACGATAGCGGGAAACCAGATACGCAGTATTTT
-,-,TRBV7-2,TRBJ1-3,CASSLAGTMSSGNTIYF,TGTGCCAGCAGCTTAGCCGGGACAATGAGCTCTGGAAACACCATATATTTT
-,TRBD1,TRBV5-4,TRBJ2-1,CASSDGQEYYNEQFF,TGTGCCAGCAGCGACGGACAGGAATATTACAATGAGCAGTTCTTC
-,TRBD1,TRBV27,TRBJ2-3,CASSPRTGVPGTDTQYF,TGTGCCAGCAGTCCCAGGACAGGGGTCCCCGGCACAGATACGCAGTATTTT
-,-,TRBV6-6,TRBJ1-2,CASSNPGDSYGYTF,TGTGCCAGCAGCAACCCCGGCGACAGCTATGGCTACACCTTC
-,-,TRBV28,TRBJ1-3,CASSLGGSSGNTIYF,TGTGCCAGCAGTTTAGGGGGGTCCTCTGGAAACACCATATATTTT
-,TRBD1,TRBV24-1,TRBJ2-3,CATSDPGDRGTDTQYF,TGTGCCACCAGTGACCCCGGGGACAGGGGCACAGATACGCAGTATTTT
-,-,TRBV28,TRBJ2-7,CASGYEQYF,TGTGCCTCGGGCTACGAGCAGTACTTC
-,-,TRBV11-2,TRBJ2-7,CASSLDQSGPTYEQYF,TGTGCCAGCAGCTTAGATCAGAGCGGGCCCACCTACGAGCAGTACTTC
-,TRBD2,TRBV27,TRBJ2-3,CASTLRGGASTDTQYF,TGTGCCAGCACTCTTCGCGGGGGGGCCTCCACAGATACGCAGTATTTT
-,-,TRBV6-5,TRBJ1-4,CASSYSGAGGKLFF,TGTGCCAGCAGTTACTCAGGGGCGGGGGGGAAACTGTTTTTT
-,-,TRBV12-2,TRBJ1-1,CASRLAGRVFGAFF,TGTGCAAGTCGCTTAGCAGGGCGGGTTTTCGGAGCTTTCTTT
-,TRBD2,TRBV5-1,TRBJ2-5,CASSLNGNAGGTQYF,TGCGCCAGCAGCTTGAACGGGAACGCGGGAGGAACCCAGTACTTC
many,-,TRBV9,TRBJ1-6,CASSVADIRDSPLHF,TGTGCCAGCAGCGTAGCTGATATCAGGGATTCACCCCTCCACTTT
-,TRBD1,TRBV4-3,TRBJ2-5,CASSFDRGSAGETQYF,TGCGCCAGCAGCTTCGACAGGGGCTCTGCGGGGGAGACCCAGTACTTC
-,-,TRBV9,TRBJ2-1,CASSSDSYNEQFF,TGTGCCAGCAGCTCGGACAGTTACAATGAGCAGTTCTTC
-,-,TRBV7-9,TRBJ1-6,CASSQADSPLHF,TGTGCCAGCAGCCAAGCTGATTCACCCCTCCACTTT
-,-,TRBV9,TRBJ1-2,CASSVGGRGYGYTF,TGTGCCAGCAGCGTAGGCGGGAGGGGCTATGGCTACACCTTC
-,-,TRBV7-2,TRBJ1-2,CASSTTVPYGYTF,TGTGCCAGCAGCACGACAGTTCCATATGGCTACACCTTC
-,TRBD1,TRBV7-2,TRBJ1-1,CASSADRGLDTEAFF,TGTGCCAGCAGCGCCGACAGGGGGTTGGATACTGAAGCTTTCTTT
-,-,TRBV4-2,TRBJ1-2,CASSQTQGGFYGYTF,TGTGCCAGCAGCCAAACCCAGGGTGGATTCTATGGCTACACCTTC
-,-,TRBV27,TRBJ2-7,CASSPRGNEQYF,TGTGCCAGCTCCCCCCGGGGGAACGAGCAGTACTTC
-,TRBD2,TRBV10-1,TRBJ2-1,CAAEAGDVEQFF,TGCGCCGCCGAGGCGGGGGACGTTGAGCAGTTCTTC
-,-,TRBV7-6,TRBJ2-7,CASSPSTQFYEQYF,TGTGCCAGCAGCCCTAGTACCCAGTTCTACGAGCAGTACTTC
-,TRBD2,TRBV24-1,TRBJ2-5,CATSVQRLAGGETQYF,TGTGCCACCAGCGTCCAACGACTAGCGGGGGGGGAGACCCAGTACTTC
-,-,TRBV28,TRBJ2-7,CASSSGPSVYEQYF,TGTGCCAGCAGTTCAGGTCCTAGCGTGTACGAGCAGTACTTC
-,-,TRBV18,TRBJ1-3,CASSSSRDNAMRTIYF,TGTGCCAGCTCATCGAGCCGGGACAATGCGATGCGAACCATATATTTT
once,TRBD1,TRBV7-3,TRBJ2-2,CASSTAQGGTGELFF,TGTGCCAGCAGTACCGCACAGGGGGGCACCGGGGAGCTGTTTTTT
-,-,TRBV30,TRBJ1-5,CAFETGGGNQPQHF,TGTGCCTTCGAGACGGGGGGCGGCAATCAGCCCCAGCATTTT
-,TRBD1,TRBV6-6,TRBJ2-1,CASSFDRGQNEQFF,TGTGCCAGCAGTTTTGACAGGGGTCAGAATGAGCAGTTCTTC
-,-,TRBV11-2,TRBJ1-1,CASSSTGYTEAFF,TGTGCCAGCAGCTCGACAGGTTACACTGAAGCTTTCTTT
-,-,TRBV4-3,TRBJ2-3,CASSPGRGTDTQYF,TGCGCCAGCAGCCCTGGACGGGGGACAGATACGCAGTATTTT
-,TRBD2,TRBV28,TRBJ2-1,CASSLLAAYNEQFF,TGTGCCAGCAGTTTACTAGCGGCTTACAATGAGCAGTTCTTC
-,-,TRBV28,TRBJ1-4,CASSQTPGTAEKLFF,TGTGCCAGCAGTCAAACTCCCGGGACTGCGGAAAAACTGTTTTTT
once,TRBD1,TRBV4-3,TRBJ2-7,CASSQTRGPYEQYF,TGCGCCAGCAGCCAGACCAGGGGGCCCTACGAGCAGTACTTC
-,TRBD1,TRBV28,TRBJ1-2,CASRGQGDHLGYGYTF,TGTGCCAGCAGAGGACAGGGGGACCACTTAGGCTATGGCTACACCTTC
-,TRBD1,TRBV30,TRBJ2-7,CAINRGQGGYEQYF,TGTGCGATTAACCGGGGACAGGGAGGCTACGAGCAGTACTTC
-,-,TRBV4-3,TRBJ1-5,CASSQDRLNQPQHF,TGCGCCAGCAGCCAAGACAGACTTAATCAGCCCCAGCATTTT
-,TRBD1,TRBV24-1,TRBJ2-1,CATSDPGQGRSSYNEQFF,TGTGCCACCAGTGATCCAGGACAGGGGCGAAGCTCCTACAATGAGCAGTTCTTC
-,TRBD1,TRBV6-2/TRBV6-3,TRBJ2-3,CASSWTGITDTQYF,TGTGCCAGCAGTTGGACAGGTATCACAGATACGCAGTATTTT
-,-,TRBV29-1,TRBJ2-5,CSVEDQWGLQETQYF,TGCAGCGTTGAAGATCAATGGGGGCTCCAAGAGACCCAGTACTTC